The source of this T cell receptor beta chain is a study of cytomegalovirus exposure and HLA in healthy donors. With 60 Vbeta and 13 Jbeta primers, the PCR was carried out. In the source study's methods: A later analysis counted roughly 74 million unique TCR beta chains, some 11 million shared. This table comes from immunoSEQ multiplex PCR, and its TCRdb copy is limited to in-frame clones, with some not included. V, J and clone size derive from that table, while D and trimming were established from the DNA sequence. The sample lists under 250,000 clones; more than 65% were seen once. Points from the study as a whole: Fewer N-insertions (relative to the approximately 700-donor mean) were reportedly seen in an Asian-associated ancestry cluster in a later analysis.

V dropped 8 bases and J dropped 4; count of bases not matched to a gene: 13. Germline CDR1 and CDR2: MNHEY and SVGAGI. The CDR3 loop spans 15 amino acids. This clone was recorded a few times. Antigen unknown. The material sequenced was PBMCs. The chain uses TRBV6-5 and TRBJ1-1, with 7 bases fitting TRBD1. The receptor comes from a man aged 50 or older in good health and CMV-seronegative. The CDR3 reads CASRQGRGWGTEAFF. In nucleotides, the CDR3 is TGTGCCAGCCGACAGGGACGGGGATGGGGCACTGAAGCTTTCTTT.